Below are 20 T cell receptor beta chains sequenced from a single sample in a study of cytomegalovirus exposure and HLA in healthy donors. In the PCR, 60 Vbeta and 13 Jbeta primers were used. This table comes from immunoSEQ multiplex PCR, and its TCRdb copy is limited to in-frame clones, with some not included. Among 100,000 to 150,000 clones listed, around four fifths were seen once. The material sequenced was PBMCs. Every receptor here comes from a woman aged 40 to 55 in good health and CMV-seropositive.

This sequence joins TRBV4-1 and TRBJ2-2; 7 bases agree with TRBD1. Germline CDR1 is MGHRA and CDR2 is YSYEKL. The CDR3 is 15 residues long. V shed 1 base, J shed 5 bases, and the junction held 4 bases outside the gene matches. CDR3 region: CASSQGQGGTGELFF. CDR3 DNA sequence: TGCGCCAGCAGCCAAGGACAGGGTGGAACCGGGGAGCTGTTTTTT.

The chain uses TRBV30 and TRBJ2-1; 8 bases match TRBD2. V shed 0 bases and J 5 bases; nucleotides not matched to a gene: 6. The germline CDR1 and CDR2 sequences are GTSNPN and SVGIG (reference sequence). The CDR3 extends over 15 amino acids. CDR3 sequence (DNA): TGTGCCTGGAGTGTACGGCTAGCGGGCAACAATGAGCAGTTCTTC. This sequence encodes CAWSVRLAGNNEQFF.

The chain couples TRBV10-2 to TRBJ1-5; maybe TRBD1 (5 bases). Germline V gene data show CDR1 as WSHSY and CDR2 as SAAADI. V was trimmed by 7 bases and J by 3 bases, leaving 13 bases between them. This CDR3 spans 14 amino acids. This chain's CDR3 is CASTPGGFNQPQHF. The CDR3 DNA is TGCGCCAGCACGCCCGGGGGATTCAATCAGCCCCAGCATTTT.

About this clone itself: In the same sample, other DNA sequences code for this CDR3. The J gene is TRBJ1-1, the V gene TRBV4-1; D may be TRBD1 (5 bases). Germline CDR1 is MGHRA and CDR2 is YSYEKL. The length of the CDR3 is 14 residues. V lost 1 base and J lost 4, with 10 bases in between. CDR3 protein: CASSQGGGGTEAFF. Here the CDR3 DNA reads TGCGCCAGCAGCCAAGGCGGGGGTGGCACTGAAGCTTTCTTT.

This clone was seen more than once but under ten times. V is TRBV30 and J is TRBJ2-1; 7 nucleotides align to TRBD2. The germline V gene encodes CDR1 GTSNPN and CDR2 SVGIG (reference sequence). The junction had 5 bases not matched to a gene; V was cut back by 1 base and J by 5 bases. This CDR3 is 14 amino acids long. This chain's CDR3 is CAWSGDYSNNEQFF. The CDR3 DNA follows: TGTGCCTGGAGTGGGGACTATTCGAACAATGAGCAGTTCTTC.

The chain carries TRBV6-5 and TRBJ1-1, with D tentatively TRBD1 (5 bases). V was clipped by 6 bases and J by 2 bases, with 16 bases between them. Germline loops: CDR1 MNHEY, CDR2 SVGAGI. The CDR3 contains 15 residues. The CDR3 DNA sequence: TGTGCCAGCAGACTTTTCCAGACAGCAAACACTGAAGCTTTCTTT. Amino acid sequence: CASRLFQTANTEAFF.

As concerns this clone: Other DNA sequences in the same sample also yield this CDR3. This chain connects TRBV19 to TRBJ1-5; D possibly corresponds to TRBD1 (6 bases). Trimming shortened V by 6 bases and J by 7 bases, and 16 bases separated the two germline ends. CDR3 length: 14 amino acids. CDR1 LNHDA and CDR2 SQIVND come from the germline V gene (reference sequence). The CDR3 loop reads CASRLGGGQQPQHF. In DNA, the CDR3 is TGTGCCAGTAGATTGGGCGGGGGGCAACAGCCCCAGCATTTT.

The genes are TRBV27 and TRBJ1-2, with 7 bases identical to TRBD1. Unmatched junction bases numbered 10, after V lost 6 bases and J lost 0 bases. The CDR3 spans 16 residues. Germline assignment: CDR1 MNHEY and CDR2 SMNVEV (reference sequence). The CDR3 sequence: CASSENGQVPNYGYTF. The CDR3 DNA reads TGTGCCAGCAGCGAGAACGGACAGGTCCCTAACTATGGCTACACCTTC.

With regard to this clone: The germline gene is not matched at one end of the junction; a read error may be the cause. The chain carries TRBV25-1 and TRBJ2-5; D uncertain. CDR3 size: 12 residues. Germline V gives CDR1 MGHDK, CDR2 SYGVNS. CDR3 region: CPSTRSKETQYF. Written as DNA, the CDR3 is TGCCCATCCACCCGGAGTAAAGAGACCCAGTACTTC.

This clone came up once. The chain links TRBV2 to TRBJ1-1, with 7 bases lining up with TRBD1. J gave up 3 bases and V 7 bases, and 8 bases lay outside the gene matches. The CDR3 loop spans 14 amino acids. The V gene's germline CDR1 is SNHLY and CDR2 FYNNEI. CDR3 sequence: CASTLQGPDTEAFF. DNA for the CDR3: TGTGCCAGCACACTACAGGGGCCTGACACTGAAGCTTTCTTT.

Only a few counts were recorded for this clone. The CDR3 nucleotides are TGTGCCAGCAGCGTAGGGGCAGGGGGAACTAATGAAAAACTGTTTTTT. This translates into CASSVGAGGTNEKLFF. The chain carries TRBV9 and TRBJ1-4; TRBD1 matches at 7 bases. Germline assignment: CDR1 SGDLS and CDR2 YYNGEE. The CDR3 totals 16 residues. J lost 1 base, V lost 0 bases, and 3 bases had no gene match.

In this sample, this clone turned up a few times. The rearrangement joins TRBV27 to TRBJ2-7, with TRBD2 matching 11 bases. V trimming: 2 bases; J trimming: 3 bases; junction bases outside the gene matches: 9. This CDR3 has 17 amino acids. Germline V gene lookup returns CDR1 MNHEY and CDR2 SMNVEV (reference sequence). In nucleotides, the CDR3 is TGTGCCAGCAGTTTACCCGCCTCACTAGCGGGGGACTACGAGCAGTACTTC. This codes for CASSLPASLAGDYEQYF.

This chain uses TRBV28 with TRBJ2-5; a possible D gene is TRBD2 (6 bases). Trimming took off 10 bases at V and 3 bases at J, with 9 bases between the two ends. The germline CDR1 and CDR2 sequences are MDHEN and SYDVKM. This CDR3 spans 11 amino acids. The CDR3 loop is CAIRREETQYF. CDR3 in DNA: TGTGCCATCCGGAGGGAAGAGACCCAGTACTTC. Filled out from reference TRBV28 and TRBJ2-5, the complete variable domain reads DVKVTQSSRYLVKRTGEKVFLECVQDMDHENMFWYRQDPGLGLRLIYFSYDVKMKEKGDIPEGYSVSREKKERFSLILESASTNQTSMYLCAIRREETQYFGPGTRLLVL.

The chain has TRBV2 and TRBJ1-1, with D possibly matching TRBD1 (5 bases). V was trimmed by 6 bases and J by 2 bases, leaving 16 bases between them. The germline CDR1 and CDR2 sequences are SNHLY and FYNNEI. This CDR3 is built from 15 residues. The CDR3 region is CASRAPGGLNTEAFF. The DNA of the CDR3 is TGTGCCAGCAGAGCCCCCGGGGGGTTAAACACTGAAGCTTTCTTT.

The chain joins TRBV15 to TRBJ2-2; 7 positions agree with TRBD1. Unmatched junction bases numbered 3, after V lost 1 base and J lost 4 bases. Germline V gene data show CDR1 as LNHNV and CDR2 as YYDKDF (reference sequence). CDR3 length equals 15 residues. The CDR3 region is CATSRGGGSTGELFF. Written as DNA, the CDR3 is TGTGCCACCAGCAGAGGAGGGGGCTCCACCGGGGAGCTGTTTTTT.

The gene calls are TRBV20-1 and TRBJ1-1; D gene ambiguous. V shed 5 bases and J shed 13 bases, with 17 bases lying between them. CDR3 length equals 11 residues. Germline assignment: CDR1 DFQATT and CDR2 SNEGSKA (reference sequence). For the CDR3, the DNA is TGCAGTGCTGCGGCCTCCCCCGAGAGTTTCTTT. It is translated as CSAAASPESFF.

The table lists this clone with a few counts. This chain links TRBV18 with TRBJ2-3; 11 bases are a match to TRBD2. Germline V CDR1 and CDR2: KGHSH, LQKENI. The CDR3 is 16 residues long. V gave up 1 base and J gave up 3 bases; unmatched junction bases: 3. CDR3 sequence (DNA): TGTGCCAGCTCACCACTCCCTAGCGGGGGGACAGATACGCAGTATTTT. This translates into CASSPLPSGGTDTQYF.

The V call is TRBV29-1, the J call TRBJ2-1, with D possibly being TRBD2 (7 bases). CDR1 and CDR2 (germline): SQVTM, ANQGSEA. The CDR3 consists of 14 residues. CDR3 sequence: CGVQAGAIYNEQFF. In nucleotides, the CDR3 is TGCGGAGTCCAGGCGGGGGCGATCTACAATGAGCAGTTCTTC.

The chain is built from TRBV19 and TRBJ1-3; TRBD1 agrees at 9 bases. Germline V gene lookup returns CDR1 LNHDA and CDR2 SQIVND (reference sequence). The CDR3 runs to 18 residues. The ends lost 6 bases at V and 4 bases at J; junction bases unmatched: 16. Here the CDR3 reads CASSLGTGTYSRGNTIYF. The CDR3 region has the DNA TGTGCCAGTAGCCTCGGGACAGGGACTTATTCGAGGGGAAACACCATATATTTT.

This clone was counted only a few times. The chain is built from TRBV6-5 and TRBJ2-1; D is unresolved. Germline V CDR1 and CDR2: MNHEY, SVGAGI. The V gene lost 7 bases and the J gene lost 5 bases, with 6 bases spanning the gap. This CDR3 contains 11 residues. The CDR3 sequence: CASTVNNEQFF. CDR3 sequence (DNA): TGTGCCAGCACCGTAAACAATGAGCAGTTCTTC.